Below, one T cell receptor (beta chain) is given with its context. The antigen is unknown. The sample comes from a study of vaccination effects on CD4 cells after COVID-19. Findings of the study overall: Convalescent patients were few in the study, and early post-infection timepoints were absent.

Antigen-specific CD4+ T cells were expanded with viral peptide pools in the ViraFEST assay before sequencing. Subsequent to about 10 days of culture, CD4+ T cells were isolated. Neither prior SARS-CoV-2 infection nor positive nucleocapsid antibodies were present in the vaccine recipients. Cultures had half their medium replaced with IL-2 medium on days 3 and 7. Generated by immunoSEQ multiplex PCR, the TCRdb table keeps only in-frame clones and is missing some. The table shows 20,000 to 25,000 clones, with about 63% occurring only once. J was trimmed by 6 bases and V by 1 base; bases with no gene match: 6. Germline values: CDR1 MNHNS, CDR2 SASEGT. This CDR3 spans 15 amino acids.

This rearrangement joins TRBV6-1 to TRBJ2-5; 9 nucleotides line up with TRBD1. This receptor was obtained from a human donor who received a COVID-19 vaccine. The sample here was CD4+ T cells from PBMCs cultured with HCoV-NL63 spike peptides, taken before COVID-19 vaccination. The CDR3 sequence: CASSEVGTGLQTQYF. The CDR3 region has the DNA TGTGCCAGCAGTGAAGTAGGGACAGGGCTGCAGACCCAGTACTTC.